These T cell receptor beta chains were read from a single sample in a study of identical twins. TCRdb re-called the 5' RACE reads with MiXCR, one entry per CDR3 protein. The sample contains some 1,600,000 distinct CDR3 sequences, roughly 35% of which appear only once. The sample taken for sequencing was cord blood. Every receptor here comes from a newborn girl in good health. The CDR3 runs from the conserved cysteine through the conserved F or W. A D gene is named only where the DNA matches it firmly. Only part of the rows carry a size: once, few, many, or a class if the clone is expanded.

>TRBJ2-4|.|.|TRBV20-1
CSASRDKNIQYF
TGCAGTGCTAGTCGCGACAAAAACATTCAGTACTTC
>TRBJ1-1|TRBD1|.|TRBV7-2
CASSGRGRDTEAFF
TGTGCCAGCAGCGGCAGGGGGCGGGACACTGAAGCTTTCTTT
>TRBJ1-1|.|.|TRBV10-3
CAIGASNTEAFF
TGTGCCATCGGGGCCAGTAACACTGAAGCTTTCTTT
>TRBJ2-7|TRBD1|.|TRBV27
CASLGQGEQYF
TGTGCCAGCTTGGGACAGGGCGAGCAGTACTTC
>TRBJ2-1|TRBD2|.|TRBV13
CASSLGATSSEQFF
TGTGCCAGCAGCCTCGGGGCGACTAGCAGTGAGCAGTTCTTC
>TRBJ2-7|.|few|TRBV2
CASSEGAGPYEQYF
TGTGCCAGCAGTGAGGGGGCAGGCCCCTACGAGCAGTACTTC
>TRBJ2-7|.|few|TRBV27
CASRNLRTASSYEQYF
TGTGCCAGCAGAAACCTGAGGACAGCCAGCTCCTACGAGCAGTACTTC
>TRBJ2-4|TRBD2|.|TRBV7-8
CASSLVAGVVKNIQYF
TGTGCCAGCAGCTTAGTAGCGGGGGTGGTCAAAAACATTCAGTACTTC
>TRBJ2-1|.|.|TRBV5-6
CASSLGPPAGSYNEQFF
TGTGCCAGCAGCTTGGGCCCCCCGGCGGGCTCCTACAATGAGCAGTTCTTC
>TRBJ2-1|TRBD1|few|TRBV12-3/TRBV12-4
CASRQTHRGPYNEQFF
TGTGCCAGCAGGCAAACACACAGGGGGCCCTACAATGAGCAGTTCTTC
>TRBJ1-1|.|.|TRBV21-1
CVSRPGGRGNTEAFF
TGTGTCAGCCGCCCGGGAGGCAGGGGGAACACTGAAGCTTTCTTT
>TRBJ2-1|.|few|TRBV14
CASSPDHDNEQFF
TGTGCCAGCAGCCCAGACCATGACAATGAGCAGTTCTTC
>TRBJ2-7|.|many|TRBV28
CASSLIGRTLEQYF
TGTGCCAGCAGTTTAATAGGGCGTACTCTCGAGCAGTACTTC
>TRBJ2-3|.|.|TRBV5-1
CASSPDTGGDTQYF
TGCGCCAGCAGCCCAGACACCGGAGGCGATACGCAGTATTTT
>TRBJ2-1|.|few|TRBV20-1
CSATPGTDYNEQFF
TGCAGTGCTACCCCAGGGACTGATTACAATGAGCAGTTCTTC
>TRBJ1-2|TRBD1|many|TRBV29-1
CSVHDRGYDYGYTF
TGCAGCGTTCACGACAGGGGGTACGACTATGGCTACACCTTC
>TRBJ2-1|.|.|TRBV20-1
CSARVPLYLDEQFF
TGCAGTGCTAGAGTTCCCCTCTACCTCGATGAGCAGTTCTTC
>TRBJ2-1|TRBD1|.|TRBV24-1
CATSEPDRVGKFF
TGTGCCACCAGTGAACCTGACAGGGTTGGGAAGTTCTTC
>TRBJ2-5|TRBD2|.|TRBV27
CASSFFRGGYQETQYF
TGTGCCAGCAGTTTCTTTCGGGGGGGGTACCAAGAGACCCAGTACTTC
>TRBJ2-1|.|.|TRBV21-1
CASSKSEGLASSYNEQFF
TGTGCCAGCAGCAAATCGGAGGGCCTTGCCAGCTCCTACAATGAGCAGTTCTTC
>TRBJ2-1|.|.|TRBV12-5
CASSDFPIYNEQFF
TGTGCTAGTTCGGACTTTCCGATATACAATGAGCAGTTCTTC
>TRBJ2-3|.|few|TRBV27
CASSFREIDTQYF
TGTGCCAGCAGTTTCAGGGAGATTGATACGCAGTATTTT
>TRBJ1-1|TRBD1|.|TRBV4-1
CASSRRSQGANTEAFF
TGCGCCAGCAGCCGAAGGTCGCAGGGGGCGAACACTGAAGCTTTCTTT
>TRBJ2-7|.|few|TRBV9
CASSPASASYEQYF
TGTGCCAGCAGCCCAGCTAGCGCCTCCTACGAGCAGTACTTC
>TRBJ2-7|TRBD2|few|TRBV28
CASSQGLAGVNSYEQYF
TGTGCCAGCAGCCAGGGACTAGCGGGTGTAAACTCCTACGAGCAGTACTTC
>TRBJ2-1|.|few|TRBV27
CASSLELPPGQFF
TGTGCCAGCAGTTTAGAACTCCCTCCGGGGCAGTTCTTC
>TRBJ1-5|TRBD1|few|TRBV3-1
CASSLGTVSSPQHF
TGTGCCAGCAGCCTCGGGACAGTTTCATCCCCCCAGCATTTT
>TRBJ2-3|TRBD2|few|TRBV9
CASSVGIAGGGTDTQYF
TGTGCCAGCAGCGTAGGTATAGCGGGAGGAGGTACAGATACGCAGTATTTT
>TRBJ2-1|TRBD2|.|TRBV14
CASSRLLSGSSYNEQFF
TGTGCCAGCAGCCGCCTTCTGAGCGGGAGCTCCTACAATGAGCAGTTCTTC
>TRBJ1-2|.|few|TRBV12-3/TRBV12-4
CASSLWEDGYTF
TGTGCCAGCAGTTTATGGGAAGACGGCTACACCTTC
>TRBJ1-2|.|.|TRBV28
CASSPARDSGYTF
TGTGCCAGCAGTCCAGCCCGGGACTCTGGCTACACCTTC
>TRBJ2-3|TRBD2|.|TRBV7-9
CASSLGLAGAPRTDTQYF
TGTGCCAGCAGCTTAGGACTAGCGGGGGCGCCCCGCACAGATACGCAGTATTTT
>TRBJ2-7|TRBD2|few|TRBV10-3
CAISDPQREGQINEQYF
TGTGCCATCAGTGACCCCCAGCGGGAGGGCCAAATCAATGAGCAGTACTTC
>TRBJ2-7|TRBD2|.|TRBV29-1
CSTSEYNEQYF
TGCTCAACTAGCGAATACAATGAGCAGTACTTC
>TRBJ2-1|TRBD1|few|TRBV9
CASSVGDRVYNEQFF
TGTGCCAGCAGCGTAGGGGACAGGGTTTACAATGAGCAGTTCTTC
>TRBJ2-7|.|.|TRBV5-1
CASSLRSGTAASSYEQYF
TGCGCCAGCAGCTTGAGATCGGGGACGGCAGCGAGCTCCTACGAGCAGTACTTC
>TRBJ1-5|.|few|TRBV27
CASSLSVRQPQHF
TGTGCCAGCAGTTTATCGGTCAGGCAGCCCCAGCATTTT
>TRBJ2-1|TRBD2|.|TRBV20-1
CSAFLAGGYNEQFF
TGCAGTGCTTTCTTAGCGGGGGGCTACAATGAGCAGTTCTTC